The 22 T cell receptor beta chains given below trace back to one sample, sequenced in a study of T cell repertoires in cytomegalovirus infection. TCRdb reprocessed the reads with MiXCR, giving one entry per CDR3 protein. The sample shows roughly 220,000 distinct CDR3 sequences, approximately 38% of them seen only once. Their recognized antigens are unknown. This specimen was CD8+ T cells from cultured PBMCs, taken from culture after CMV antigen stimulation. These receptors were collected from a human donor in good health (CMV status not recorded). Some clones in this sample may be carry-over from other donors' samples.

The rearrangement links TRBV5-6 to TRBJ2-3, with a weak D call TRBD2 (6 bases). V was pared by 3 bases and J by 3 bases, with 14 bases between. The germline CDR1 and CDR2 sequences are SGHDT and YYEEEE. The CDR3 is 15 residues long. CDR3 DNA: TGTGCCAGCAGCTCACCGGGACTTACAACAGATACGCAGTATTTT. Translation gives CASSSPGLTTDTQYF.

Only a few counts were recorded for this clonotype. The V call is TRBV12-5, the J call TRBJ1-1; the D gene is possibly TRBD1 (5 bases). From germline, CDR1 is LGHNT and CDR2 FRNRAP. This CDR3 region has 16 residues. V shed 0 bases and J shed 6 bases, with 17 bases lying between them. For the CDR3, the DNA is TGTGCTAGTGGTTTGGTACGGGAGTTAGGGGTTGCTGAAGCTTTCTTT. Encoded protein: CASGLVRELGVAEAFF.

This clonotype was found a few times. The chain links TRBV15 to TRBJ1-1; D unresolved. The V end lost 0 bases, the J end lost 3 bases, and 14 bases lay between the germline ends. The CDR3 covers 16 residues. CDR1 is LNHNV, CDR2 YYDKDF, per germline (reference sequence). The CDR3: CATSRDFWLTHTEAFF. As DNA, the CDR3 is TGTGCCACCAGCAGAGATTTTTGGCTAACGCACACTGAAGCTTTCTTT.

This clonotype was recorded a few times. J is TRBJ2-5 and V is TRBV28; D is perhaps TRBD1 or TRBD2 (5 bases each). Trimming left V 6 bases short and J 2 bases short, with 16 bases between. Germline lookup yields CDR1 MDHEN and CDR2 SYDVKM. This CDR3 spans 15 amino acids. CDR3 sequence reads: CASSNKGRRQETQYF. The DNA for the CDR3 is TGTGCCAGCAGCAACAAGGGACGGAGACAAGAGACCCAGTACTTC.

The J gene is TRBJ2-1, the V gene TRBV4-1; D is tentatively TRBD1 or TRBD2 (5 bases each). CDR1 and CDR2 (germline): MGHRA, YSYEKL. This CDR3 has 15 amino acids. The germline V and J ends were trimmed by 1 base and 5 bases, with 12 bases remaining between them. CDR3: CASSQVGDPNNEQFF. The CDR3 nucleotides read TGCGCCAGCAGCCAAGTAGGGGACCCCAACAATGAGCAGTTCTTC.

This chain connects TRBV11-2 to TRBJ1-1; D might be TRBD1 (5 bases). Trimming stripped 1 base from V and 4 bases from J, with 10 bases between. CDR1 SGHAT and CDR2 FQNNGV come from the germline V gene. The CDR3 contains 14 residues. The CDR3 spells CASSLAGMGTEAFF. The CDR3 coding sequence is TGTGCCAGCAGCTTAGCAGGGATGGGCACTGAAGCTTTCTTT.

The rearrangement joins TRBV12-3 or TRBV12-4 to TRBJ2-7, with TRBD1 identical over 8 bases. The CDR3 loop spans 14 amino acids. Trimming cost V 6 bases and J 0 bases; bases outside gene matches: 4. The CDR3 protein is CASRAGTGSYEQYF. The CDR3 nucleotides are TGTGCCAGCAGGGCCGGGACAGGCTCCTACGAGCAGTACTTC.

This clonotype was picked up a small number of times. The rearrangement uses TRBV15 and TRBJ2-2; TRBD2 aligns across 9 bases. The CDR3 loop spans 17 amino acids. Germline V gives CDR1 LNHNV, CDR2 YYDKDF (reference sequence). Germline trimming cut 5 bases from V and 6 bases from J; bases unmatched to any gene: 13. Here the CDR3 reads CATSPARLAVNSGELFF. The CDR3 nucleotides read TGTGCCACCAGCCCCGCGAGACTAGCGGTTAACTCCGGGGAGCTGTTTTTT.

The gene calls are TRBV2 and TRBJ1-5; D may be TRBD1 (5 bases). V lost 6 bases, J lost 4 bases, and 22 bases lay in between. The CDR3 length is 17 residues. The germline gives CDR1 SNHLY, CDR2 FYNNEI. CDR3 sequence (DNA): TGTGCCAGCAGGGGCAGGGAGTTACGGATAGGAAATCAGCCCCAGCATTTT. It specifies CASRGRELRIGNQPQHF.

This chain joins TRBV19 and TRBJ1-1, with 7 bases fitting TRBD1. Germline V gene data show CDR1 as LNHDA and CDR2 as SQIVND (reference sequence). Trimming removed 8 bases from V and 0 bases from J; junction bases left unmatched: 3. This CDR3 region has 13 residues. The CDR3 sequence is CASWDSLNTEAFF. The CDR3 nucleotides read TGTGCCAGTTGGGACAGTCTGAACACTGAAGCTTTCTTT. Drawing the rest from reference TRBV19 and TRBJ1-1, the complete variable domain is DGGITQSPKYLFRKEGQNVTLSCEQNLNHDAMYWYRQDPGQGLRLIYYSQIVNDFQKGDIAEGYSVSREKKESFPLTVTSAQKNPTAFYLCASWDSLNTEAFFGQGTRLTVV.

This clonotype came up a few times. The chain couples TRBV11-1 to TRBJ1-6; D remains ambiguous. Trimming shortened V by 5 bases and J by 4 bases, and 18 bases separated the two germline ends. Per the germline V gene, CDR1 is SGHAT and CDR2 is FQDESV (reference sequence). The CDR3 extends over 17 amino acids. CDR3 sequence: CASSPAGGRKYNSPLHF. CDR3 nucleotides: TGTGCCAGCAGCCCCGCGGGAGGCAGAAAGTATAATTCACCCCTCCACTTT.

V and J are TRBV7-9 and TRBJ2-7; a weak D match, TRBD2 (5 bases). V dropped 5 bases and J dropped 2 bases, with 13 bases sitting between them. CDR1 and CDR2 (germline): SEHNR, FQNEAQ (reference sequence). CDR3 size: 14 residues. CDR3: CASSAPVTTYEQYF. The CDR3 bases are TGTGCCAGCAGCGCCCCCGTGACTACCTACGAGCAGTACTTC. The entire variable domain, with the rest obtained from reference TRBV7-9 and TRBJ2-7, is as follows: DTGVSQNPRHKITKRGQNVTFRCDPISEHNRLYWYRQTLGQGPEFLTYFQNEAQLEKSRLLSDRFSAERPKGSFSTLEIQRTEQGDSAMYLCASSAPVTTYEQYFGPGTRLTVT.

The chain combines TRBV18 with TRBJ2-7, with 8 bases aligning to TRBD1. V was clipped by 6 bases and J by 0 bases; unmatched bases: 7. The CDR3 runs to 15 residues. CDR1 and CDR2 (germline): KGHSH, LQKENI. CDR3 nucleotides: TGTGCCAGCTCTCCTCCGGACAGGGTCTCCTACGAGCAGTACTTC. Translated, it gives CASSPPDRVSYEQYF.

The rearrangement uses TRBV29-1 and TRBJ1-3; D gene unclear. Trimming removed 6 bases from V and 4 bases from J, with 10 bases in between. Per the germline V gene, CDR1 is SQVTM and CDR2 is ANQGSEA. The CDR3 is 12 amino acids. The CDR3 loop reads CSVALTGNTIYF. For the CDR3, the DNA is TGCAGCGTCGCACTTACCGGAAACACCATATATTTT.

This clonotype has a handful of counts. The genes are TRBV28 and TRBJ1-4, with a possible D match to TRBD1 (5 bases). Germline V gene data show CDR1 as MDHEN and CDR2 as SYDVKM. V shed 3 bases and J shed 3 bases, with 8 bases lying between them. The CDR3 consists of 14 residues. The CDR3: CASSLRQPNEKLFF. As DNA, the CDR3 is TGTGCCAGCAGTTTGCGACAGCCTAATGAAAAACTGTTTTTT.

This clonotype has only a few counts. This chain's CDR3 is CASSSSRQAQYF. CDR3 in DNA: TGTGCCAGCAGTTCCTCGAGACAGGCCCAGTACTTC. The rearrangement uses TRBV27 and TRBJ2-5, with a weak D call TRBD1 (6 bases). The CDR3 spans 12 residues. Trimming shortened V by 4 bases and J by 9 bases, and 12 bases separated the two germline ends. Germline V CDR1 and CDR2: MNHEY, SMNVEV (reference sequence).

This clonotype came up a few times. The chain employs TRBV27 and TRBJ2-2; D is uncertain. The CDR3 length is 12 residues. Germline CDR1 and CDR2: MNHEY and SMNVEV (reference sequence). V was trimmed by 2 bases and J by 6 bases, leaving 4 bases between them. CDR3 protein: CASSLGPGELFF. Here the CDR3 DNA reads TGTGCCAGCAGTTTAGGCCCCGGGGAGCTGTTTTTT.

As to this clonotype: The junction does not match germline at one end; this may be a read error. V gene TRBV7-6 combines with J gene TRBJ2-7; TRBD1 matches at 11 bases. The CDR3 sequence is 15 residues long. Germline CDR1 SGHVS, CDR2 FNYEAQ. CDR3 sequence reads: CARSSRTGGGLDQNF. Written as DNA, the CDR3 is TGTGCCAGAAGCTCACGGACAGGGGGCGGTCTGGACCAAAATTTC.

The chain links TRBV11-2 to TRBJ1-1; unclear D gene. The CDR3 runs 12 residues. Germline CDR1 and CDR2: SGHAT and FQNNGV. Deletions cut 3 bases from V and 10 bases from J, with 12 bases between. The CDR3 region is CASSFSQIGAFF. The CDR3 DNA follows: TGTGCCAGCAGCTTTAGTCAGATCGGAGCTTTCTTT.

This clonotype was seen a handful of times. The CDR3 loop reads CASSLAVRESNTGELFF. The CDR3, as DNA: TGTGCCAGCAGCTTAGCGGTCCGGGAATCGAACACCGGGGAGCTGTTTTTT. The chain joins TRBV7-7 to TRBJ2-2, with D possibly TRBD2 on 5 matching bases. Germline assignment: CDR1 SSHAT and CDR2 FNYEAQ (reference sequence). The CDR3 runs to 17 residues. V lost 0 bases, J lost 0 bases, and 11 bases lay in between.

The chain couples TRBV30 to TRBJ2-7, with 8 bases identical to TRBD2. After removal of 7 bases from V and 3 bases from J, the junction contained 8 bases not matched to a gene. This CDR3 spans 13 amino acids. CDR1 and CDR2 (germline): GTSNPN, SVGIG (reference sequence). CDR3 residues: CALGSGSLYEQYF. In nucleotides, the CDR3 is TGTGCCTTGGGGAGCGGGAGTCTCTACGAGCAGTACTTC.

The rearrangement uses TRBV12-3 or TRBV12-4 and TRBJ2-7, with D unresolved. Trimming pared 4 bases from V and 1 base from J, leaving 8 bases between. The CDR3 runs to 13 residues. CDR3: CASSSSQSYEQYF. Here the CDR3 DNA reads TGTGCCAGCAGTTCCTCTCAATCCTACGAGCAGTACTTC.